These T cell receptor beta chains were read from a single sample in a study of CD8+CD57+ T cells in acquired aplastic anemia. TCRdb reprocessed the reads via MiXCR and lists one record per CDR3 protein. The sample holds about 240,000 distinct CDR3 sequences; approximately 45% are singletons and the top ten take 7% to 9.5%. The sequencing sample was made of sorted CD4+, CD8+, or CD8+CD57+ T cells (not recorded which) from PBMCs. Source of these receptors: a human donor with aplastic anemia. Both conserved end residues are trimmed from each CDR3. The order of the fields is CDR3 protein, J gene, V gene.

CDR3 protein: ASAPSVLREQY; J gene: TRBJ2-7; V gene: TRBV19
CDR3 protein: ASSVLWGSGYEQF; J gene: TRBJ2-1; V gene: TRBV7-9
CDR3 protein: ASSPSSLGTEAF; J gene: TRBJ1-1; V gene: TRBV19
CDR3 protein: ASSVVWTSGRDTQY; J gene: TRBJ2-3; V gene: TRBV9
CDR3 protein: ASRMYLREQY; J gene: TRBJ2-7; V gene: TRBV6-2/TRBV6-3
CDR3 protein: ATSPTSGGLYEQY; J gene: TRBJ2-7; V gene: TRBV15
CDR3 protein: ASARQGLMTEAF; J gene: TRBJ1-1; V gene: TRBV12-3/TRBV12-4
CDR3 protein: AISESGTSLDNEQF; J gene: TRBJ2-1; V gene: TRBV10-3
CDR3 protein: ATRAGQGNQPQH; J gene: TRBJ1-5; V gene: TRBV24-1
CDR3 protein: ASSARGEQY; J gene: TRBJ2-7; V gene: TRBV7-2
CDR3 protein: ASSWEGGGQF; J gene: TRBJ2-1; V gene: TRBV11-2
CDR3 protein: ASSAGDSESYGYT; J gene: TRBJ1-2; V gene: TRBV9
CDR3 protein: ASSRVEGGPYEQY; J gene: TRBJ2-7; V gene: TRBV6-6
CDR3 protein: ASSWGQGIIEPQH; J gene: TRBJ1-5; V gene: TRBV2
CDR3 protein: ASSLGGRDAYRETQY; J gene: TRBJ2-5; V gene: TRBV12-3/TRBV12-4
CDR3 protein: ASSFEGTTGGDLEQY; J gene: TRBJ2-7; V gene: TRBV5-4
CDR3 protein: SARDGGGSTEAF; J gene: TRBJ1-1; V gene: TRBV20-1
CDR3 protein: ASSVDPQSLEAF; J gene: TRBJ1-1; V gene: TRBV9
CDR3 protein: ASSLRQNQETQY; J gene: TRBJ2-5; V gene: TRBV13
CDR3 protein: ASSLSQGNTEAF; J gene: TRBJ1-1; V gene: TRBV6-1
CDR3 protein: ASRERDRGNNYGYT; J gene: TRBJ1-2; V gene: TRBV2
CDR3 protein: ASSQELADSYEQY; J gene: TRBJ2-7; V gene: TRBV4-1
CDR3 protein: ASSETGEGQPQH; J gene: TRBJ1-5; V gene: TRBV9
CDR3 protein: ASSQDLAGDHYGYT; J gene: TRBJ1-2; V gene: TRBV4-3
CDR3 protein: ASSQDRADRADTQY; J gene: TRBJ2-3; V gene: TRBV11-2
CDR3 protein: ASSVALGGVGSPLH; J gene: TRBJ1-6; V gene: TRBV9
CDR3 protein: ATSRLMNTEAF; J gene: TRBJ1-1; V gene: TRBV15
CDR3 protein: ASSQVNEGLYEQY; J gene: TRBJ2-7; V gene: TRBV4-3
CDR3 protein: ASSLAGQGARRRAF; J gene: TRBJ1-1; V gene: TRBV7-9
CDR3 protein: ASSLAGGLYEQY; J gene: TRBJ2-7; V gene: TRBV12-3/TRBV12-4
CDR3 protein: ASSLGYSLKWDGYT; J gene: TRBJ1-2; V gene: TRBV11-2
CDR3 protein: ASSSRGGYGYT; J gene: TRBJ1-2; V gene: TRBV28
CDR3 protein: ATSRADRAYGYT; J gene: TRBJ1-2; V gene: TRBV15
CDR3 protein: ASSLSLRYNHNEQF; J gene: TRBJ2-1; V gene: TRBV14
CDR3 protein: ASSLVRGEQETQY; J gene: TRBJ2-5; V gene: TRBV7-6
CDR3 protein: AISESGTGFDGEQY; J gene: TRBJ2-7; V gene: TRBV10-3
CDR3 protein: AGDNANTEAF; J gene: TRBJ1-1; V gene: TRBV7-9
CDR3 protein: ASSFAGQGDSGNTIY; J gene: TRBJ1-3; V gene: TRBV6-6
CDR3 protein: SVWGSYGYT; J gene: TRBJ1-2; V gene: TRBV29-1
CDR3 protein: ASSYLGAEQF; J gene: TRBJ2-1; V gene: TRBV6-2/TRBV6-3
CDR3 protein: ASSQVLAGDTDTQY; J gene: TRBJ2-3; V gene: TRBV9
CDR3 protein: ASSGTSAKYNEQF; J gene: TRBJ2-1; V gene: TRBV9
CDR3 protein: ASSGTVEENTGELF; J gene: TRBJ2-2; V gene: TRBV9
CDR3 protein: ASSSQTPYEQY; J gene: TRBJ2-7; V gene: TRBV5-5
CDR3 protein: SATAGTSSSGANVLT; J gene: TRBJ2-6; V gene: TRBV20-1
CDR3 protein: ASSLLGTGDSPLH; J gene: TRBJ1-6; V gene: TRBV5-8
CDR3 protein: SARWSPSSGGADTQY; J gene: TRBJ2-3; V gene: TRBV20-1
CDR3 protein: ASSSGRTVRETQY; J gene: TRBJ2-5; V gene: TRBV7-9
CDR3 protein: ASSSINTGELF; J gene: TRBJ2-2; V gene: TRBV5-1
CDR3 protein: ASSQDEQGGTEAF; J gene: TRBJ1-1; V gene: TRBV4-3
CDR3 protein: ASSGPRGTNYGYT; J gene: TRBJ1-2; V gene: TRBV19
CDR3 protein: ASRDYRVGEQY; J gene: TRBJ2-7; V gene: TRBV6-2/TRBV6-3
CDR3 protein: SVEGAGSSFSYGQY; J gene: TRBJ2-7; V gene: TRBV29-1
CDR3 protein: ASVEGQNGELF; J gene: TRBJ2-2; V gene: TRBV9
CDR3 protein: ASGSLSDYFGHT; J gene: TRBJ1-2; V gene: TRBV6-2/TRBV6-3